Listed below are T cell receptor beta chains from one sample, sequenced in a study of blood T cell repertoires in COVID-19. Sequencing used immunoSEQ multiplex PCR; TCRdb keeps in-frame clones, though not all of them. The repertoire consists of more than 35,000 clones, with roughly nine tenths occurring once and the leading ten covering about 10%. The sample taken for sequencing was peripheral blood. The receptors here all came from a man aged 30 to 45 with active or convalescent COVID-19. Each CDR3 is given with its conserved first and last residue. The D gene is left open where the match is weak. For some rows the clone size is stated as once, few or many, or as a class when expanded; others skip it.

j_call d_call v_call clone_size cdr3_aa cdr3_nt
TRBJ1-6 - TRBV6-1 - CASSEATGSPLHF TGTGCCAGCAGTGAAGCCACAGGCTCACCCCTCCACTTT
TRBJ2-3 TRBD1 TRBV27 - CASSPTGPGSPTQYF TGTGCCAGCAGCCCGACAGGGCCCGGGTCTCCTACGCAGTATTTT
TRBJ1-1 TRBD1 TRBV5-6 - CASSLFLDRVGNTEAFF TGTGCCAGCAGCTTGTTCCTGGACAGGGTCGGGAACACTGAAGCTTTCTTT
TRBJ1-2 TRBD1 TRBV7-2 - CASSLGQGVGYYGYTF TGTGCCAGCAGCTTAGGTCAGGGGGTAGGATACTATGGCTACACCTTC
TRBJ2-1 TRBD2 TRBV27 - CASSLSLAESSYNEQFF TGTGCCAGCAGTTTATCACTAGCGGAAAGCTCCTACAATGAGCAGTTCTTC
TRBJ2-1 TRBD2 TRBV18 - CASSPNSGREQFF TGTGCCAGCTCACCGAATAGCGGGAGAGAGCAGTTCTTC
TRBJ1-1 - TRBV3-1/TRBV3-2 - CASSQGRRGVLNTEAFF TGTGCCAGCAGCCAAGGACGTAGGGGTGTATTGAACACTGAAGCTTTCTTT
TRBJ1-1 - TRBV5-1 - CASSVRGTEAFF TGCGCCAGCAGCGTTAGGGGGACTGAAGCTTTCTTT
TRBJ2-5 - TRBV11-3 - CASSLRLSSKAETQYF TGTGCCAGCAGCTTACGACTATCCTCAAAGGCGGAGACCCAGTACTTC
TRBJ1-3 TRBD1 TRBV11-1 once CASSPGTATGSTIYF TGTGCCAGCAGCCCCGGGACAGCCACTGGAAGCACCATATATTTT
TRBJ1-5 - TRBV3-1/TRBV3-2 - CASSQDLLAQGLQPQHF TGTGCCAGCAGCCAAGATCTGCTGGCGCAGGGCCTACAGCCCCAGCATTTT
TRBJ2-1 - TRBV29-1 - CSVEPWGGHNEQFF TGCAGCGTGGAACCCTGGGGGGGGCACAATGAGCAGTTCTTC
TRBJ2-1 - TRBV5-1 once CASSLNVGGGNEQFF TGCGCCAGCAGCTTGAATGTGGGAGGGGGAAATGAGCAGTTCTTC
TRBJ2-1 - TRBV6-5 - CASRKGSGRMDEQFF TGTGCCAGCAGAAAAGGGAGCGGCAGAATGGATGAGCAGTTCTTC
TRBJ1-6 TRBD1 TRBV19 - CATGNKQGINSPLHF TGTGCCACGGGGAATAAACAGGGGATTAATTCACCCCTCCACTTT
TRBJ2-1 TRBD2 TRBV3-1/TRBV3-2 once CASSQEVGTIYNEQFF TGTGCCAGCAGCCAAGAGGTTGGGACTATTTACAATGAGCAGTTCTTC
TRBJ1-4 TRBD1 TRBV7-2 - CASSSHRGRLEKLFF TGTGCCAGCAGCTCTCACAGGGGAAGGCTTGAAAAACTGTTTTTT
TRBJ2-5 - TRBV19 - CASSMREDRPLYQETQYF TGTGCCAGTAGTATGAGGGAGGACAGGCCTCTGTACCAAGAGACCCAGTACTTC
TRBJ2-2 - TRBV7-6 - CASSYRTGGNTGELFF TGTGCCAGCAGCTACAGAACCGGGGGGAACACCGGGGAGCTGTTTTTT
TRBJ1-1 - TRBV7-8 - CASTLTRRAEAFF TGTGCCAGCACACTGACCCGTCGGGCTGAAGCTTTCTTT
TRBJ1-1 - TRBV7-3 once CASSPYGGTEAFF TGTGCCAGCAGCCCCTACGGGGGCACTGAAGCTTTCTTT
TRBJ1-2 - TRBV19 - CASSMDTSRYGYTF TGTGCCAGTAGTATGGACACCTCCCGCTATGGCTACACCTTC
TRBJ2-3 - TRBV19 once CASSPSNRGTDTQYF TGTGCCAGTAGTCCGTCCAACCGGGGCACAGATACGCAGTATTTT
TRBJ2-3 TRBD2 TRBV18 - CASSPRRISGISDTQYF TGTGCCAGCTCACCCCGCCGCATTAGCGGGATCTCAGATACGCAGTATTTT
TRBJ2-5 - TRBV5-1 - CASSLAGGKRETQYF TGCGCCAGCAGCTTGGCCGGAGGCAAGCGGGAGACCCAGTACTTC
TRBJ1-1 TRBD1 TRBV27 - CASSALPGGVTEAFF TGTGCCAGCAGTGCCCTACCAGGGGGTGTCACTGAAGCTTTCTTT
TRBJ2-5 TRBD2 TRBV7-9 - CASSLVGGQETQYF TGTGCCAGCAGCTTAGTGGGGGGGCAAGAGACCCAGTACTTC